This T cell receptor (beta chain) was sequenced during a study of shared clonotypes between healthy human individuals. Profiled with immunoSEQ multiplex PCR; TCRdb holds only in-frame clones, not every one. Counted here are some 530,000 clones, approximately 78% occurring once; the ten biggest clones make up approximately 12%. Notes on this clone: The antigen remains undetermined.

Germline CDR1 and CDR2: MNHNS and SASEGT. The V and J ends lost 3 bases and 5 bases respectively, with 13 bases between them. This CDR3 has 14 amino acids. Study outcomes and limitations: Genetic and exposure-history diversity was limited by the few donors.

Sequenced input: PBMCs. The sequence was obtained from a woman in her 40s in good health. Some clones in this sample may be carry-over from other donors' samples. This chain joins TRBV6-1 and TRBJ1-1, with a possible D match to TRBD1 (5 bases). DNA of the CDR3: TGTGCCAGCAGTGATCGAGGATACAGGACTGAAGCTTTCTTT. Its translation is CASSDRGYRTEAFF.